This T cell receptor beta chain was obtained from a study of T cells after yellow fever vaccination. Study results and caveats: The booster response re-showed most primary clones: around 97% CD4, approximately 86% CD8. A faster peak, day 5 versus 15, was reached by the weaker secondary response. Only a minor proportion of clonotypes was detected across both CD4 and CD8 compartments.

It was through 5'RACE template switching that TCR cDNA was made, with a universal primer site and UMIs added. Using its own MiXCR run on the 5' RACE reads, TCRdb lists one record per CDR3 protein. The profile shows 250,000 to 400,000 distinct CDR3 sequences, about 4% of them singletons. About this clonotype: Its target is not known.

Between the trimmed V and J ends, which lost 2 bases and 0 bases, there was a span of 14 bases. This CDR3 spans 17 amino acids. Germline CDR1 and CDR2: SEHNR and FQNEAQ (reference sequence). The sequencing here drew on PBMCs, taken 5 days after the yellow fever booster vaccination. This chain connects TRBV7-9 to TRBJ1-3; D unresolved. This clonotype originated in a man aged 18 to 30 who received the YFV17D yellow fever vaccine. The CDR3 sequence: CASSLHSGRGSGNTIYF. In DNA form, the CDR3 reads TGTGCCAGCAGCTTACATTCGGGCCGGGGCTCTGGAAACACCATATATTTT.